This T cell receptor (beta chain) derives from a study of blood T cell repertoires in COVID-19. Study details: The United States, Italy and Spain supplied acute and convalescent COVID-19 samples. T cells, B-cell-depleted T cells, or PBMCs supplied cDNA or gDNA.

Deletions cut 0 bases from V and 1 base from J, with 12 bases between. The CDR3 has 16 amino acids. CDR1 and CDR2 (germline): WSHSY, SAAADI. This clone occurred once. How the authors handled the data: Estimation of nucleated cell counts was performed using reference gene primer amplification. Sequencing used immunoSEQ multiplex PCR; TCRdb keeps in-frame clones, though not all of them. V and J calls plus clone size are reproduced from that table; the DNA served to infer D and trimming. The sample consists of approximately 200,000 clones, 70% to 90% of them appearing once. The genes are TRBV10-2 and TRBJ1-1; no clear D. Specimen: peripheral blood. The TCR originated in a woman aged 25 to 39 with active or convalescent COVID-19. In DNA, the CDR3 is TGCGCCAGCAGTGAGTCGCTCGGACTGGGGAACACTGAAGCTTTCTTT. This sequence encodes CASSESLGLGNTEAFF.